This T cell receptor beta chain was captured by sequencing in a study of T cells in localized non-small cell lung cancer. Produced via immunoSEQ multiplex PCR; TCRdb's table is partial and in-frame only. The sample contains tens of thousands of clones, approximately 84% of which appear only once. The CDR3 has 17 amino acids. Germline V CDR1 and CDR2: MNHNS, SASEGT. After removal of 0 bases from V and 0 bases from J, the junction contained 3 bases not matched to a gene. Turning to this clone: Its antigen remains unidentified.

Study-wide findings and caveats: Median around 56 top-100 tumor clones were shared with paired adjacent lung.

The V and J genes are TRBV6-1 and TRBJ2-5; 11 bases fit TRBD2. This clonotype was obtained from a female donor at least 60 years old with stage I lung adenocarcinoma. The source material was peripheral blood, sampled before any cancer treatment. CDR3 amino acids: CASSEARLAGYQETQYF. CDR3 in DNA: TGTGCCAGCAGTGAAGCCCGACTAGCGGGGTACCAAGAGACCCAGTACTTC.